Listed here are 30 T cell receptor beta chains from one sample, sequenced in a study of blood T cell repertoires in COVID-19. TCRdb's copy holds only in-frame clones and misses some; the assay was immunoSEQ multiplex PCR. Altogether 390,000 or so clones are present, about 87% being singletons, with the ten largest covering 10%. The sequencing sample was made of PBMCs or T cells enriched from blood (not recorded which). Receptors originate from a woman between 45 and 60 years old who had recovered from COVID-19.

This chain connects TRBV25-1 to TRBJ1-4, with a tentative D call TRBD1 (5 bases). Between the trimmed V and J ends, which lost 4 bases and 12 bases, there was a span of 24 bases. Germline lookup yields CDR1 MGHDK and CDR2 SYGVNS. The CDR3 contains 16 residues. CDR3 protein: CASSAEGVSPMKELFF. DNA of the CDR3: TGTGCCAGCAGTGCCGAAGGGGTCTCCCCCATGAAGGAACTGTTTTTT.

The CDR3 is CASSLSNLNTEAFF. The DNA for the CDR3 is TGTGCCAGCAGCTTATCGAACTTGAACACTGAAGCTTTCTTT. The J gene is TRBJ1-1, the V gene TRBV9; D is uncertain. In germline, CDR1 is SGDLS, CDR2 YYNGEE. CDR3 length equals 14 residues. Between the trimmed V and J ends, which lost 4 bases and 0 bases, there was a span of 10 bases.

The CDR3 loop reads CSASVTYEQYF. Here the CDR3 DNA reads TGCAGTGCTAGCGTTACCTACGAGCAGTACTTC. The chain combines TRBV20-1 with TRBJ2-7; D ambiguous. CDR1 and CDR2 (germline): DFQATT, SNEGSKA (reference sequence). V was clipped by 3 bases and J by 2 bases, with 5 bases between them. CDR3 length: 11 residues.

The chain joins TRBV14 to TRBJ1-4; 7 bases match TRBD1. With V trimmed by 4 bases and J by 6 bases, 5 bases remained unmatched. The CDR3 has 14 amino acids. From germline, CDR1 is SGHDN and CDR2 FVKESK. CDR3 sequence (DNA): TGTGCCAGCAGCCCTCGGACAGGAGATGAAAAACTGTTTTTT. Its translation: CASSPRTGDEKLFF.

The J gene is TRBJ1-1, the V gene TRBV30; TRBD1 agrees at 7 bases. Germline V gene sequence: CDR1 GTSNPN, CDR2 SVGIG (reference sequence). V shed 1 base, J shed 12 bases, and the junction held 8 bases outside the gene matches. This CDR3 comprises 12 residues. Here the CDR3 reads CAWSDEGGASFF. As DNA, the CDR3 is TGTGCCTGGAGTGACGAAGGGGGCGCGTCTTTCTTT. Combining the CDR3 with reference TRBV30 and TRBJ1-1 gives the whole variable domain SQTIHQWPATLVQPVGSPLSLECTVEGTSNPNLYWYRQAAGRGLQLLFYSVGIGQISSEVPQNLSASRPQDRQFILSSKKLLLSDSGFYLCAWSDEGGASFFGQGTRLTVV.

The V and J genes are TRBV28 and TRBJ1-5; D remains unclear. The CDR3 sequence is 16 residues long. Germline-derived CDR1 and CDR2 are MDHEN and SYDVKM. V lost 4 bases, J lost 0 bases, and 13 bases lay in between. DNA of the CDR3: TGTGCCAGCAGTTCCCTGCAGCGGCTTAGCAATCAGCCCCAGCATTTT. It specifies CASSSLQRLSNQPQHF.

The chain has TRBV12-5 and TRBJ1-2, with 8 bases that match TRBD1. The V gene end was trimmed by 0 bases and the J gene end by 8 bases; junction bases not matched to a gene: 23. The CDR3 has 20 residues. Germline CDR1 is LGHNT and CDR2 is FRNRAP. CDR3 sequence: CASGLVLNPGGAGLGKGYTF. CDR3 bases: TGTGCTAGTGGTTTGGTACTTAACCCAGGGGGCGCGGGGTTGGGAAAGGGCTACACCTTC.

V usage is TRBV3-1 (or the pseudogene TRBV3-2) and J usage is TRBJ1-2, with a possible D match to TRBD1 (5 bases). Germline-derived CDR1 and CDR2 are LGHDT and YNNKEL (reference sequence). The CDR3 loop spans 14 amino acids. V was trimmed by 4 bases and J by 7 bases, leaving 16 bases between them. CDR3 nucleotides: TGTGCCAGCAGCCCGGGGACTGATTCGGGTGGCTACACCTTC. Translated: CASSPGTDSGGYTF.

The gene calls are TRBV7-2 and TRBJ2-7; tentative D call: TRBD1 (6 bases). The germline V and J ends were trimmed by 1 base and 7 bases, with 14 bases remaining between them. The germline CDR1 and CDR2 sequences are SGHTA and FQGNSA. The CDR3 is made up of 14 amino acids. CDR3 sequence (DNA): TGTGCCAGCAGCTTAGGCCAGGGGCGGTGGGAGCAGTACTTC. This translates into CASSLGQGRWEQYF.

This chain connects TRBV2 to TRBJ1-2; maybe TRBD1 (5 bases). The ends were cut back, 7 bases at V and 4 bases at J, with 13 bases in the middle. Germline CDR1 SNHLY, CDR2 FYNNEI. The CDR3 has 13 residues. CDR3 DNA: TGTGCCAGCACCCCTACAGGACCCTATGGCTACACCTTC. This translates into CASTPTGPYGYTF.

The chain joins TRBV5-1 to TRBJ1-1, with 7 bases lining up with TRBD1. J was trimmed by 0 bases and V by 5 bases; bases with no gene match: 4. The CDR3 totals 14 residues. Looked up from germline, CDR1 is SGHRS and CDR2 is YFSETQ. CDR3 in DNA: TGCGCCAGCAGGGAGGGACAGTTGAACACTGAAGCTTTCTTT. Translated: CASREGQLNTEAFF.

This clone was counted a single time. The V call is TRBV21-1, the J call TRBJ1-1. TRBV21-1 is noted as a pseudogene. The CDR3 loop spans 14 amino acids. The CDR3 region has the DNA TGTGCCACGCCGACTCGGGGAAGGAACACTGAAGCTTTCTTT. This encodes CATPTRGRNTEAFF.

The CDR3 region is CASSEQGASYGYTF. The CDR3 DNA sequence: TGTGCCAGCAGCGAACAGGGGGCTTCCTATGGCTACACCTTC. V gene TRBV28 combines with J gene TRBJ1-2; 9 positions match TRBD1. The CDR3 covers 14 residues. Unmatched junction bases numbered 6, after V lost 6 bases and J lost 4 bases. Germline V lookup: CDR1 MDHEN, CDR2 SYDVKM.

The chain joins TRBV7-8 to TRBJ2-1; the match to TRBD2 covers 16 bases. This CDR3 is 20 amino acids long. The J segment lost 2 bases and the V segment lost 4 bases, leaving 11 bases of the junction unmatched. The germline CDR1 and CDR2 sequences are SGHVS and FQNEAQ. The CDR3 region is CASSYQIPGLAGGAYNEQFF. The CDR3 region has the DNA TGTGCCAGCAGCTACCAAATCCCGGGACTAGCGGGGGGGGCCTACAATGAGCAGTTCTTC.

This clone was detected only once. The chain combines TRBV7-8 with TRBJ1-3, with 9 positions matching TRBD1. The germline gives CDR1 SGHVS, CDR2 FQNEAQ. After removal of 2 bases from V and 9 bases from J, the junction contained 8 bases not matched to a gene. The CDR3 covers 15 residues. The CDR3 spells CASSLYMGQGCTIYF. In nucleotides, the CDR3 is TGTGCCAGCAGCTTATATATGGGACAGGGATGCACCATATATTTT.

This rearrangement joins TRBV30 to TRBJ2-3, with D tentatively TRBD2 (5 bases). V shed 2 bases and J shed 8 bases, with 14 bases lying between them. The CDR3 is 13 residues long. The germline V gene encodes CDR1 GTSNPN and CDR2 SVGIG (reference sequence). CDR3 loop: CAWSYFSTSTQYF. In DNA, the CDR3 is TGTGCCTGGAGTTATTTCTCCACTAGTACGCAGTATTTT. The whole variable domain, filled in from reference TRBV30 and TRBJ2-3, reads SQTIHQWPATLVQPVGSPLSLECTVEGTSNPNLYWYRQAAGRGLQLLFYSVGIGQISSEVPQNLSASRPQDRQFILSSKKLLLSDSGFYLCAWSYFSTSTQYFGPGTRLTVL.

This clone was seen a few times. The CDR3 here is CASSQEFYGYTF. The CDR3 DNA follows: TGTGCCAGCAGTCAAGAGTTCTATGGCTACACCTTC. V is TRBV25-1 and J is TRBJ1-2, with D unclear. Per the germline V gene, CDR1 is MGHDK and CDR2 is SYGVNS. CDR3 length: 12 amino acids. V was shortened by 5 bases and J by 4 bases, with 8 bases between the two germline ends.

This rearrangement joins TRBV29-1 to TRBJ1-2; D is perhaps TRBD1 (5 bases). CDR1 and CDR2 from the germline V gene are SQVTM and ANQGSEA. The CDR3 loop spans 13 amino acids. V lost 5 bases and J lost 0, with 10 bases in between. The CDR3: CSVFGGANYGYTF. DNA of the CDR3: TGCAGCGTTTTTGGGGGGGCTAACTATGGCTACACCTTC.

The CDR3 reads CASRREETYLSTDTQYF. The CDR3 coding sequence is TGTGCCAGCAGGCGCGAAGAAACCTATCTAAGCACAGATACGCAGTATTTT. V usage is TRBV27 and J usage is TRBJ2-3; D gene unclear. Germline V gene sequence: CDR1 MNHEY, CDR2 SMNVEV (reference sequence). CDR3 length: 17 residues. Trimming removed 6 bases at V and 0 bases at J, with 19 bases between.

This chain joins TRBV21-1 and TRBJ2-7; TRBD2, the table's D call, lacks a check against the DNA. TRBV21-1 is labeled a pseudogene. The CDR3 contains 18 residues. The chain's CDR3 is CASRRKRRLLRKWYEQYF. The CDR3 DNA reads TGTGCCAGCAGAAGAAAGCGCAGACTCCTACGAAAATGGTACGAGCAGTACTTC.

V usage is TRBV12-3 or TRBV12-4 and J usage is TRBJ1-1; 7 nucleotides align to TRBD1. V gave up 6 bases and J gave up 6 bases; unmatched junction bases: 7. This CDR3 has 13 amino acids. The CDR3 DNA sequence: TGTGCCAGCAGGACACAGGGGTGGGCTGAAGCTTTCTTT. This codes for CASRTQGWAEAFF.

V gene TRBV14 combines with J gene TRBJ1-1; no clear D gene. Germline CDR1 and CDR2: SGHDN and FVKESK. V lost 1 base and J 0 bases, leaving 3 bases between the germline ends. The CDR3 consists of 13 residues. CDR3: CASSQALNTEAFF. The CDR3 DNA is TGTGCCAGCAGCCAAGCATTGAACACTGAAGCTTTCTTT.

CDR3 sequence (DNA): TGTGCCAGCAGCTTAGTTTCCGGACAGTCCAACGTCCTGACTTTC. Amino acids: CASSLVSGQSNVLTF. The chain couples TRBV7-9 to TRBJ2-6; D is perhaps TRBD1 (6 bases). Trimming removed 1 base from V and 8 bases from J, with 12 bases in between. CDR3 length equals 15 residues. CDR1 and CDR2 (germline): SEHNR, FQNEAQ (reference sequence).

This clone was counted once. The chain joins TRBV29-1 to TRBJ1-1; TRBD1 aligns across 7 bases. V was clipped by 2 bases and J by 7 bases; unmatched bases: 7. The germline gives CDR1 SQVTM, CDR2 ANQGSEA. The CDR3 covers 13 residues. CDR3 nucleotides: TGCAGCGTTGAACTTAACAGGGGACTTGAAGCTTTCTTT. This codes for CSVELNRGLEAFF.

This chain connects TRBV7-2 to TRBJ1-3; D remains ambiguous. Trimming took 3 bases from V and 0 from J, leaving 9 bases between them. The CDR3 has 15 residues. Per the germline V gene, CDR1 is SGHTA and CDR2 is FQGNSA. CDR3 region: CASSFVTSSGNTIYF. The DNA for the CDR3 is TGTGCCAGCAGCTTTGTAACAAGCTCTGGAAACACCATATATTTT.

The V gene is TRBV7-8, the J gene TRBJ2-2; 8 nucleotides agree with TRBD1. This CDR3 comprises 20 residues. CDR1 is SGHVS, CDR2 FQNEAQ, per germline. V was clipped by 2 bases and J by 5 bases; unmatched bases: 19. CDR3 sequence (DNA): TGTGCCAGCAGCTTATCCTCGTTGGGGCCGACAGGGGATTTGACCGGGGAGCTGTTTTTT. Amino acid sequence: CASSLSSLGPTGDLTGELFF. Full variable domain (rest looked up from reference TRBV7-8 and TRBJ2-2): GAGVSQSPRYKVAKRGQDVALRCDPISGHVSLFWYQQALGQGPEFLTYFQNEAQLDKSGLPSDRFFAERPEGSVSTLKIQRTQQEDSAVYLCASSLSSLGPTGDLTGELFFGEGSRLTVL.

The rearrangement links TRBV11-2 to TRBJ1-4; 7 bases fit TRBD1. The CDR3 totals 16 residues. CDR1 and CDR2 from the germline V gene are SGHAT and FQNNGV. Trimming took 1 base from V and 3 from J; bases not matched to a gene: 5. The CDR3 here is CASSLGGGTANEKLFF. CDR3 nucleotides: TGTGCCAGCAGCTTAGGGGGCGGGACAGCTAATGAAAAACTGTTTTTT.

The chain carries TRBV7-9 and TRBJ2-1, with 11 bases that match TRBD2. The CDR3 is 16 residues long. CDR1 SEHNR and CDR2 FQNEAQ come from the germline V gene (reference sequence). Here the CDR3 DNA reads TGTGCTCTCGAGACTAGCGGGGCCTTCTCCTACAATGAGCAGTTCTTC. It yields the protein CALETSGAFSYNEQFF.

The rearrangement joins TRBV28 to TRBJ2-7, with a weak D call TRBD2 (7 bases). V was clipped by 6 bases and J by 1 base, with 16 bases between them. Germline values: CDR1 MDHEN, CDR2 SYDVKM. This CDR3 has 15 residues. CDR3 nucleotide sequence: TGTGCCAGCAGCAAGGGGGGGTACAGTTCCTACGAGCAGTACTTC. It translates to CASSKGGYSSYEQYF.

The CDR3 region has the DNA TGCGCCAGCAGCCAAGATACCGTCGCGACAGCAACTAATGAAAAACTGTTTTTT. This codes for CASSQDTVATATNEKLFF. The chain employs TRBV4-3 and TRBJ1-4, with D perhaps TRBD1 (5 bases). Trimming removed 0 bases from V and 0 bases from J, with 14 bases in between. This CDR3 has 18 amino acids. Germline V lookup: CDR1 LGHNA, CDR2 YSLEER.